The 28 T cell receptor beta chains in this list originate from one sample, sequenced in a study of blood T cell repertoires in COVID-19. The assay was immunoSEQ multiplex PCR, and TCRdb's table has in-frame clones only and misses some. Of 37,000 or so clones in the sample, approximately 80% are singletons; the top ten hold 2%. Material: peripheral blood. All receptors derive from a man aged 60 to 75 with active COVID-19.

This clone was seen a few times. The V gene is TRBV10-3, the J gene TRBJ2-1, with D possibly matching TRBD2 (5 bases). In germline, CDR1 is ENHRY, CDR2 SYGVKD. Trimming took 11 bases from V and 13 from J, leaving 18 bases between them. The CDR3 extends over 11 amino acids. The CDR3 protein is CAHGVGQGQFF. As DNA, the CDR3 is TGTGCCCACGGGGTGGGTCAAGGACAGTTCTTC.

V and J are TRBV10-2 and TRBJ2-7; D is undetermined. Deletions cut 7 bases from V and 0 bases from J, with 16 bases between. CDR3 size: 15 residues. From germline, CDR1 is WSHSY and CDR2 SAAADI. The CDR3 here is CASIKAQVSSYEQYF. DNA for the CDR3: TGCGCCAGCATAAAGGCCCAGGTTAGCTCCTACGAGCAGTACTTC.

CDR3 loop: CASSLNPGGSTEAFF. In nucleotides, the CDR3 is TGTGCCAGCAGCTTAAATCCAGGGGGAAGCACTGAAGCTTTCTTT. The chain is built from TRBV7-3 and TRBJ1-1; 7 bases line up with TRBD1. The CDR3 spans 15 residues. After removal of 1 base from V and 4 bases from J, the junction contained 6 bases not matched to a gene. Germline V CDR1 and CDR2: SGHTA, FQGTGA.

This chain connects TRBV7-2 to TRBJ2-2; a weak D match, TRBD2 (5 bases). The CDR3 sequence is 16 residues long. The ends were cut back, 5 bases at V and 5 bases at J, with 18 bases in the middle. Germline CDR1 reads SGHTA; CDR2 reads FQGNSA. CDR3 sequence reads: CASSPRVGRETGELFF. In nucleotides, the CDR3 is TGTGCCAGCAGCCCCAGAGTAGGCCGGGAAACCGGGGAGCTGTTTTTT.

The chain recombines TRBV5-1 with TRBJ2-3, with a possible D match to TRBD2 (6 bases). CDR1 SGHRS and CDR2 YFSETQ come from the germline V gene. With 4 bases removed from V and 1 base from J, the gap between germline ends came to 16 bases. CDR3 length equals 16 residues. This chain's CDR3 is CASSPGSASGTDTQYF. CDR3 in DNA: TGCGCCAGCAGCCCGGGATCCGCTAGCGGCACAGATACGCAGTATTTT.

The V and J genes are TRBV7-9 and TRBJ2-5; a possible D gene is TRBD1 (6 bases). From germline, CDR1 is SEHNR and CDR2 FQNEAQ (reference sequence). Trimming left V 4 bases short and J 3 bases short, with 9 bases between. CDR3 size: 13 residues. CDR3 protein: CASSWTAEETQYF. As DNA, the CDR3 is TGTGCCAGCAGCTGGACAGCTGAAGAGACCCAGTACTTC.

This chain connects TRBV7-2 to TRBJ2-5; 9 positions match TRBD2. Germline V CDR1 and CDR2: SGHTA, FQGNSA. V dropped 5 bases and J dropped 5; count of bases not matched to a gene: 12. This CDR3 is 16 amino acids long. The CDR3 DNA is TGTGCCAGCAGCCCCCAGGGCGGGGGGGTCCAGGAGACCCAGTACTTC. Its translation is CASSPQGGGVQETQYF.

This chain uses TRBV30 with TRBJ1-3, with TRBD1 identical over 9 bases. The CDR3 runs 14 residues. V dropped 2 bases and J dropped 4; count of bases not matched to a gene: 3. Germline V lookup: CDR1 GTSNPN, CDR2 SVGIG (reference sequence). This CDR3 is CAWSRTGAGNTIYF. The CDR3 DNA follows: TGTGCCTGGAGTCGGACAGGGGCGGGAAACACCATATATTTT.

The chain employs TRBV7-2 and TRBJ2-1; 13 nucleotides agree with TRBD2. CDR1 and CDR2 (germline): SGHTA, FQGNSA. The CDR3 has 15 amino acids. V dropped 5 bases and J dropped 8; count of bases not matched to a gene: 6. The CDR3 sequence: CASSVGLAGVDEQFF. In nucleotides, the CDR3 is TGTGCCAGCAGCGTCGGACTAGCGGGAGTCGATGAGCAGTTCTTC.

This sequence joins TRBV4-1 and TRBJ1-2; 7 bases line up with TRBD1. J gave up 2 bases and V 4 bases, and 7 bases lay outside the gene matches. CDR3 length: 15 amino acids. Germline V CDR1 and CDR2: MGHRA, YSYEKL. CDR3 sequence: CASSPGTAKNYGYTF. DNA of the CDR3: TGCGCCAGCAGCCCGGGGACAGCGAAAAACTATGGCTACACCTTC.

The chain carries TRBV9 and TRBJ1-1, with no clear D. Germline assignment: CDR1 SGDLS and CDR2 YYNGEE. The length of the CDR3 is 13 residues. V lost 1 base and J lost 2, with 6 bases in between. In DNA form, the CDR3 reads TGTGCCAGCAGCGTAAACTTCAACACTGAAGCTTTCTTT. Amino acid sequence: CASSVNFNTEAFF.

The chain is built from TRBV28 and TRBJ2-1, with D possibly matching TRBD2 (5 bases). Between the trimmed V and J ends, which lost 3 bases and 0 bases, there was a span of 15 bases. The CDR3 contains 17 residues. Germline values: CDR1 MDHEN, CDR2 SYDVKM. The CDR3 protein is CASSLVSGSGSYNEQFF. In nucleotides, the CDR3 is TGTGCCAGCAGTTTGGTTTCGGGATCAGGCTCCTACAATGAGCAGTTCTTC.

This clone was found once. J is TRBJ2-7 and V is TRBV9, with 7 bases matching TRBD2. CDR3 length equals 15 residues. Germline values: CDR1 SGDLS, CDR2 YYNGEE. The J segment lost 3 bases and the V segment lost 0 bases, leaving 6 bases of the junction unmatched. This chain's CDR3 is CASSVGERGDYEQYF. The CDR3 DNA is TGTGCCAGCAGCGTAGGGGAACGGGGGGACTACGAGCAGTACTTC.

The V and J genes are TRBV7-8 and TRBJ2-7, with 11 bases identical to TRBD2. V shed 1 base and J 7 bases; nucleotides not matched to a gene: 6. The CDR3 has 15 amino acids. Per germline, CDR1 SGHVS and CDR2 FQNEAQ. This CDR3 is CASSLVAGGSSEQYF. CDR3 coding DNA: TGTGCCAGCAGCTTAGTAGCGGGAGGGTCGTCGGAGCAGTACTTC. The full variable domain, its missing parts supplied by reference TRBV7-8 and TRBJ2-7, is GAGVSQSPRYKVAKRGQDVALRCDPISGHVSLFWYQQALGQGPEFLTYFQNEAQLDKSGLPSDRFFAERPEGSVSTLKIQRTQQEDSAVYLCASSLVAGGSSEQYFGPGTRLTVT.

V is TRBV6-1 and J is TRBJ1-2; tentative D call: TRBD1 (6 bases). The CDR3 contains 14 residues. CDR1 is MNHNS and CDR2 is SASEGT in the germline V gene. V was clipped by 0 bases and J by 7 bases, with 12 bases between them. The CDR3 coding sequence is TGTGCCAGCAGTGAAGCAACCCTCAGGGGTGGCTACACCTTC. Translated: CASSEATLRGGYTF.

V is TRBV19 and J is TRBJ2-5; a possible D gene is TRBD2 (6 bases). CDR1 and CDR2 (germline): LNHDA, SQIVND (reference sequence). This CDR3 region has 13 residues. The germline V and J ends were trimmed by 4 bases and 2 bases, with 8 bases remaining between them. CDR3 DNA: TGTGCCAGTAGTAGGGAGGAGCAAGAGACCCAGTACTTC. It is translated as CASSREEQETQYF.

The V gene is TRBV18, the J gene TRBJ2-1; the D gene is possibly TRBD1 (6 bases). Per germline, CDR1 KGHSH and CDR2 LQKENI. The CDR3 sequence is 15 residues long. V lost 4 bases to trimming and J lost 9 bases, with 19 bases between them. The CDR3 here is CASSLIHREDSEQFF. As DNA, the CDR3 is TGTGCCAGCTCACTAATACACAGGGAAGATAGTGAGCAGTTCTTC.

CDR3 sequence (DNA): TGTGCCAGCAGCCGCGGGATACAAGAGACCCAGTACTTC. It encodes CASSRGIQETQYF. This chain uses TRBV7-2 with TRBJ2-5, with D possibly being TRBD2 (6 bases). The CDR3 covers 13 residues. The germline CDR1 and CDR2 sequences are SGHTA and FQGNSA. Trimming left V 5 bases short and J 2 bases short, with 9 bases between.

The chain carries TRBV18 and TRBJ2-2, with 8 bases matching TRBD1. The CDR3 length is 14 residues. Germline lookup yields CDR1 KGHSH and CDR2 LQKENI. Trimming took 7 bases from V and 7 from J; bases not matched to a gene: 8. The CDR3 loop is CASCRDRSFGELFF. The CDR3 DNA reads TGTGCCAGCTGCCGGGACAGGAGTTTCGGGGAGCTGTTTTTT.

This rearrangement joins TRBV19 to TRBJ1-2; a possible D gene is TRBD1 (6 bases). In germline, CDR1 is LNHDA, CDR2 SQIVND (reference sequence). CDR3 length: 15 residues. Trimming took 7 bases from V and 0 from J, leaving 15 bases between them. The CDR3 bases are TGTGCCAGTAAAACTCATCAGGGGACTAACTATGGCTACACCTTC. Protein: CASKTHQGTNYGYTF.

This chain connects TRBV10-3 to TRBJ2-3; 10 bases are a match to TRBD1. Germline CDR1 is ENHRY and CDR2 is SYGVKD. This CDR3 region has 13 residues. V lost 4 bases, J lost 6 bases, and 1 base stayed unmatched. In nucleotides, the CDR3 is TGTGCCATCAGTGGGACAGGGGGTGATACGCAGTATTTT. It codes for CAISGTGGDTQYF.

The chain recombines TRBV4-3 with TRBJ2-1; tentative D call: TRBD2 (5 bases). Trimming pared 4 bases from V and 0 bases from J, leaving 13 bases between. The CDR3 covers 16 residues. Germline CDR1 LGHNA, CDR2 YSLEER. Here the CDR3 reads CASSPPGESSYNEQFF. Written as DNA, the CDR3 is TGCGCCAGCAGCCCCCCCGGGGAAAGCTCCTACAATGAGCAGTTCTTC.

Comment on this clone: This same CDR3 is encoded by further DNA sequences in the sample. The V call is TRBV7-2, the J call TRBJ1-6; D perhaps matches TRBD1 (5 bases). The CDR3 is 15 residues long. Trimming left V 3 bases short and J 5 bases short, with 11 bases between. Germline V gives CDR1 SGHTA, CDR2 FQGNSA. The CDR3 is CASSLTVLNNSPLHF. For the CDR3, the DNA is TGTGCCAGCAGCTTGACAGTACTGAATAATTCACCCCTCCACTTT.

This clone was detected once. The gene calls are TRBV28 and TRBJ1-5; D remains ambiguous. The CDR3 sequence is 14 residues long. V shed 3 bases and J shed 2 bases, with 8 bases lying between them. Germline lookup yields CDR1 MDHEN and CDR2 SYDVKM. The CDR3 bases are TGTGCCAGCAGTTTCTGGTCAGGCAATCAGCCCCAGCATTTT. Protein: CASSFWSGNQPQHF.

For this clone: The junction shows a germline mismatch at one end, possibly a read error. This rearrangement joins TRBV15 to TRBJ2-4; D remains ambiguous. Germline V gives CDR1 LNHNV, CDR2 YYDKDF (reference sequence). The CDR3 spans 14 residues. CDR3 in DNA: TGTGCCACCAGCAGAGAGGGCCTCAAAGACATTCAGTACTTC. This codes for CATSREGLKDIQYF. Supplemented by reference TRBV15 and TRBJ2-4, the full variable domain reads DAMVIQNPRYQVTQFGKPVTLSCSQTLNHNVMYWYQQKSSQAPKLLFHYYDKDFNNEADTPDNFQSRRPNTSFCFLDIRSPGLGDTAMYLCATSREGLKDIQYFGAGTRLSVL.

This chain joins TRBV19 and TRBJ1-3; 8 bases are shared with TRBD1. The CDR3 spans 15 residues. CDR1 and CDR2 (germline): LNHDA, SQIVND (reference sequence). V trimming: 5 bases; J trimming: 6 bases; junction bases outside the gene matches: 9. The CDR3 protein is CASSLPRGPENTIYF. In DNA, the CDR3 is TGTGCCAGTAGTTTACCCAGGGGGCCGGAAAACACCATATATTTT.

The chain employs TRBV7-2 and TRBJ2-2, with D unclear. Germline V gives CDR1 SGHTA, CDR2 FQGNSA. The CDR3 runs 14 residues. V was cut by 7 bases and J by 3 bases, with 12 bases left in between. Here the CDR3 reads CASTNRGDTGELFF. In nucleotides, the CDR3 is TGTGCCAGCACTAATAGAGGAGACACCGGGGAGCTGTTTTTT. Together with reference TRBV7-2 and TRBJ2-2, the CDR3 gives the full variable domain: GAGVSQSPSNKVTEKGKDVELRCDPISGHTALYWYRQSLGQGLEFLIYFQGNSAPDKSGLPSDRFSAERTGGSVSTLTIQRTQQEDSAVYLCASTNRGDTGELFFGEGSRLTVL.

This chain links TRBV6-5 with TRBJ2-7, with 8 bases aligning to TRBD1. The CDR3 is 14 residues long. Germline V gene sequence: CDR1 MNHEY, CDR2 SVGAGI. Germline trimming cut 8 bases from V and 2 bases from J; bases unmatched to any gene: 8. The CDR3 reads CASRQGQGTYEQYF. For the CDR3, the DNA is TGTGCCAGCCGACAGGGGCAGGGTACCTACGAGCAGTACTTC.